This is a list of T cell receptor beta chains from one sample in a study of follicular helper T cells after annual influenza vaccination. TCRdb keeps only in-frame clones here, not all; method: immunoSEQ multiplex PCR. The sample carries around 15,000 clones, less than 85% recorded once. This material consisted of CXCR5+ CD38- circulating T follicular helper cells from blood, taken 7 days after influenza vaccination. The origin of the receptors is an adult who received the influenza vaccine. Each CDR3 is given with its conserved first and last residue. D genes are given only for firm matches. The size entry is marked missing in some rows and otherwise reads once, few, many or a size class.

v_call: TRBV18; d_call: .; clone_size: .; j_call: TRBJ1-5; cdr3_nt: TGTGCCAGCTCACCGGCGCAGGATCAGCCCCAGCATTTT; cdr3_aa: CASSPAQDQPQHF
v_call: TRBV25-1; d_call: TRBD1; clone_size: .; j_call: TRBJ1-2; cdr3_nt: TGTGCCAGCAGTGAGACAGGGGCACATGGCTACACCTTC; cdr3_aa: CASSETGAHGYTF
v_call: TRBV18; d_call: TRBD1; clone_size: .; j_call: TRBJ2-7; cdr3_nt: TGTGCCAGCTCCGCGGACAGGTATCGCGAGCAGTACTTC; cdr3_aa: CASSADRYREQYF
v_call: TRBV7-9; d_call: .; clone_size: once; j_call: TRBJ1-1; cdr3_nt: TGTGCCAGCAGCTTTGGGGACTACACTGAAGCTTTCTTT; cdr3_aa: CASSFGDYTEAFF
v_call: TRBV30; d_call: .; clone_size: .; j_call: TRBJ1-2; cdr3_nt: TGTGCCTGGAGTCGCGACAGGACAAACTATGGCTACACCTTC; cdr3_aa: CAWSRDRTNYGYTF
v_call: TRBV10-3; d_call: .; clone_size: few; j_call: TRBJ1-2; cdr3_nt: TGTGCCATCAGTGAGAGGTCGGGAGGGAACACCTTC; cdr3_aa: CAISERSGGNTF
v_call: TRBV14; d_call: .; clone_size: .; j_call: TRBJ2-7; cdr3_nt: TGTGCCAGCAGCCAAGCGCTGGGAGTGGGATACGAGCAGTACTTC; cdr3_aa: CASSQALGVGYEQYF
v_call: TRBV2; d_call: TRBD2; clone_size: .; j_call: TRBJ2-1; cdr3_nt: TGTGCCAGCAGTGCAAGCGGGGGCCATGAGCAGTTCTTC; cdr3_aa: CASSASGGHEQFF
v_call: TRBV10-1; d_call: TRBD2; clone_size: .; j_call: TRBJ2-7; cdr3_nt: TGCGCCAGCCCCCCGGGGCGGGAGTCTCGAGAGCAGTACTTC; cdr3_aa: CASPPGRESREQYF
v_call: TRBV7-6; d_call: TRBD1; clone_size: .; j_call: TRBJ1-6; cdr3_nt: TGTGCCAGCAGCTTGGACAGGGTGTTTAATTCACCCCTCCACTTT; cdr3_aa: CASSLDRVFNSPLHF
v_call: TRBV2; d_call: TRBD1; clone_size: .; j_call: TRBJ1-5; cdr3_nt: TGTGCCAGCGGCGGGACAGGGGAGGGGCAGCCCCAGCATTTT; cdr3_aa: CASGGTGEGQPQHF
v_call: TRBV15; d_call: .; clone_size: .; j_call: TRBJ1-5; cdr3_nt: TGTGCCACCAGCAGGACCTTGGGGCAGGGGAATCAGCCCCAGCATTTT; cdr3_aa: CATSRTLGQGNQPQHF
v_call: TRBV5-4; d_call: TRBD1; clone_size: .; j_call: TRBJ1-2; cdr3_nt: TGTGCCAGCAGCTTGGACCGACAGGGTAATGGCTACACCTTC; cdr3_aa: CASSLDRQGNGYTF
v_call: TRBV2; d_call: .; clone_size: .; j_call: TRBJ2-5; cdr3_nt: TGTGCCAGCAGTCGAGGGGGAGAGACCCAGTACTTC; cdr3_aa: CASSRGGETQYF
v_call: TRBV25-1; d_call: .; clone_size: .; j_call: TRBJ1-1; cdr3_nt: TGTGCCAGCAGTTCCCAGGGTATACACACTGAAGCTTTCTTT; cdr3_aa: CASSSQGIHTEAFF
v_call: TRBV9; d_call: TRBD1; clone_size: .; j_call: TRBJ2-5; cdr3_nt: TGTGCCAGCAGCGTAGATACAGGGGGAGAGACCCAGTACTTC; cdr3_aa: CASSVDTGGETQYF
v_call: TRBV28; d_call: .; clone_size: .; j_call: TRBJ1-2; cdr3_nt: TGTGCCAGCAGTTACAGGGCGGATGGCTACACCTTC; cdr3_aa: CASSYRADGYTF
v_call: TRBV19; d_call: .; clone_size: .; j_call: TRBJ1-4; cdr3_nt: TGTGCCAGTAGTGGACGGTCGACAGGCTCAAATGAAAAACTGTTTTTT; cdr3_aa: CASSGRSTGSNEKLFF
v_call: TRBV4-2; d_call: TRBD1; clone_size: once; j_call: TRBJ1-4; cdr3_nt: TGTGCCAGCAGCCGGGACAGGGGTGAAAAACTGTTTTTT; cdr3_aa: CASSRDRGEKLFF
v_call: TRBV9; d_call: .; clone_size: once; j_call: TRBJ2-7; cdr3_nt: TGTGCCAGCAGCGTAGACGTGGGGAGAGGCTACGAGCAGTACTTC; cdr3_aa: CASSVDVGRGYEQYF
v_call: TRBV30; d_call: TRBD1; clone_size: .; j_call: TRBJ1-1; cdr3_nt: TGTGCCTGGAGTGTCCGAGGGGACAGACAAGCTTTCTTT; cdr3_aa: CAWSVRGDRQAFF
v_call: TRBV6-6; d_call: .; clone_size: .; j_call: TRBJ2-2; cdr3_nt: TGTGCCAGCACACTCCCCAGGGGGGCGAACACCGGGGAGCTGTTTTTT; cdr3_aa: CASTLPRGANTGELFF
v_call: TRBV25-1; d_call: .; clone_size: .; j_call: TRBJ1-6; cdr3_nt: TGTGCCAGCAGTGAATCCGTGAGTGGGAGGGGTTCACCCCTCCACTTT; cdr3_aa: CASSESVSGRGSPLHF
v_call: TRBV7-8; d_call: TRBD2; clone_size: .; j_call: TRBJ2-2; cdr3_nt: TGTGCCAGCACCTTTAGCGGGGGCCTGGCCGGGGAGCTGTTTTTT; cdr3_aa: CASTFSGGLAGELFF
v_call: TRBV7-9; d_call: TRBD1; clone_size: .; j_call: TRBJ2-3; cdr3_nt: TGTGCCAGCAGCCGAGGGGGCGCAGATACGCAGTATTTT; cdr3_aa: CASSRGGADTQYF
v_call: TRBV5-1; d_call: TRBD2; clone_size: .; j_call: TRBJ2-7; cdr3_nt: TGCGCCAGCAGCAGCGGGGCCACCTACGAGCAGTACTTC; cdr3_aa: CASSSGATYEQYF
v_call: TRBV5-1; d_call: TRBD1; clone_size: .; j_call: TRBJ2-3; cdr3_nt: TGCGCCAGCAGCTCGACAGGGATCAAGACAGATACGCAGTATTTT; cdr3_aa: CASSSTGIKTDTQYF
v_call: TRBV6-1; d_call: .; clone_size: once; j_call: TRBJ2-5; cdr3_nt: TGTGCCAGCAGTGAAAGTCAGGGGCCGGGGGAGACCCAGTACTTC; cdr3_aa: CASSESQGPGETQYF
v_call: TRBV11-3; d_call: TRBD2; clone_size: .; j_call: TRBJ2-2; cdr3_nt: TGTGCCAGCAGCGAGCGGGGGGGTCGGACCGGGGAGCTGTTTTTT; cdr3_aa: CASSERGGRTGELFF
v_call: TRBV9; d_call: TRBD1; clone_size: .; j_call: TRBJ2-1; cdr3_nt: TGTGCCAGCAGCTTACAGGGGAAGGCCTACAATGAGCAGTTCTTC; cdr3_aa: CASSLQGKAYNEQFF
v_call: TRBV25-1; d_call: .; clone_size: .; j_call: TRBJ2-5; cdr3_nt: TGTGCCAGCAGTGGGGTGCGGGGACAGTCGGAGACCCAGTACTTC; cdr3_aa: CASSGVRGQSETQYF
v_call: TRBV5-1; d_call: .; clone_size: .; j_call: TRBJ1-1; cdr3_nt: TGCGCCAGCAGCGACGCTAGGGGGTACACTGAAGCTTTCTTT; cdr3_aa: CASSDARGYTEAFF
v_call: TRBV28; d_call: TRBD2; clone_size: .; j_call: TRBJ2-2; cdr3_nt: TGTGCCAGCAGACCGACTAGCGGGGGGTCCTCGGGCGGCACCGGGGAGCTGTTTTTT; cdr3_aa: CASRPTSGGSSGGTGELFF
v_call: TRBV7-2; d_call: TRBD2; clone_size: .; j_call: TRBJ2-7; cdr3_nt: TGTGCCAGCAGCTTAGAGGGGGGGGGACTAGATTACGAGCAGTACTTC; cdr3_aa: CASSLEGGGLDYEQYF
v_call: TRBV19; d_call: TRBD1; clone_size: once; j_call: TRBJ2-5; cdr3_nt: TGTGCCAGTAGCGTCGGGACAGCACAAGAGACCCAGTACTTC; cdr3_aa: CASSVGTAQETQYF
v_call: TRBV11-2; d_call: .; clone_size: .; j_call: TRBJ2-1; cdr3_nt: TGTGCCAGCAGTCGTCCAGGGTACAATGAGCAGTTCTTC; cdr3_aa: CASSRPGYNEQFF
v_call: TRBV2; d_call: TRBD2; clone_size: .; j_call: TRBJ2-1; cdr3_nt: TGTGCCGGCAGAGCCCGAACTAGCGGGCGACAGCTATACAATGAGCAGTTCTTC; cdr3_aa: CAGRARTSGRQLYNEQFF
v_call: TRBV2; d_call: TRBD1; clone_size: .; j_call: TRBJ2-7; cdr3_nt: TGTGCCAGCAGCCGGGACAGGGAGTACGAGCAGTACTTC; cdr3_aa: CASSRDREYEQYF